This T cell receptor (beta chain) was found in a study of T cell repertoires in cytomegalovirus infection. Study overall: In public TCR beta signatures, there were indications of both CMV infection and matching HLA type.

V was shortened by 2 bases and J by 0 bases, with 8 bases between the two germline ends. Germline V lookup: CDR1 MNHEY, CDR2 SVGAGI. The CDR3 runs to 14 residues. TCRdb reprocessed the reads via MiXCR and lists one record per CDR3 protein. Of about 450,000 distinct CDR3 sequences detected, 25% to 40% appear once; the ten largest clones hold roughly an eighth. The clonotype originates from a human donor in good health (CMV status not recorded). Some clones in this sample may be carry-over from other donors' samples. The sample taken for sequencing was PBMCs. V gene TRBV6-5 combines with J gene TRBJ2-7; D gene ambiguous. CDR3 nucleotides: TGTGCCAGCAGTTACATGGCCGACTCCTACGAGCAGTACTTC. Translation: CASSYMADSYEQYF.